The 23 T cell receptor beta chains listed next were all sequenced from one sample in a study of response to subunit inactivated influenza vaccine. TCRdb called the RT-PCR reads again in MiXCR, with one record for every CDR3 protein. The table has just under 550,000 distinct CDR3 sequences, under 25% seen once. This sample also appeared in a second study, on T cells expressing NK-cell markers. According to that study: UMIs accompanied the 5'RACE template switching by which TCR beta cDNA was made.

The starting material was CD4+ T cells sorted from PBMCs, obtained about 12 days after vaccination. These receptors were collected from a man aged 50 to 59 who received an inactivated influenza vaccine.

This chain links TRBV18 with TRBJ2-3, with 14 bases that match TRBD2. This CDR3 has 17 amino acids. J was trimmed by 1 base and V by 2 bases; bases with no gene match: 2. Per the germline V gene, CDR1 is KGHSH and CDR2 is LQKENI. The CDR3: CASSPGTSGSGTDTQYF. The DNA of the CDR3 is TGTGCCAGCTCACCAGGGACTAGCGGGAGTGGCACAGATACGCAGTATTTT.

The gene calls are TRBV10-2 and TRBJ2-1; TRBD1 is a possible D gene (5 bases). The CDR3 runs to 13 residues. With 6 bases removed from V and 6 bases from J, the gap between germline ends came to 12 bases. Looked up from germline, CDR1 is WSHSY and CDR2 is SAAADI. CDR3 nucleotide sequence: TGCGCCAGCAGGGAGATTGGGGCCAATGAGCAGTTCTTC. It codes for CASREIGANEQFF.

This clonotype was found a few times. The gene calls are TRBV18 and TRBJ2-1; D remains ambiguous. Germline V gene data show CDR1 as KGHSH and CDR2 as LQKENI. The CDR3 loop spans 13 amino acids. Trimming removed 8 bases at V and 0 bases at J, with 8 bases between. The CDR3 protein is CASSPPSYNEQFF. DNA of the CDR3: TGTGCCAGCAGCCCTCCCTCCTACAATGAGCAGTTCTTC.

The V and J genes are TRBV7-3 and TRBJ2-1; TRBD1 matches at 10 bases. V shed 5 bases and J 12 bases; nucleotides not matched to a gene: 13. CDR1 SGHTA and CDR2 FQGTGA come from the germline V gene. The CDR3 covers 15 residues. The CDR3 protein is CASSPPGQGLSGQFF. CDR3 nucleotide sequence: TGTGCCAGCAGCCCTCCGGGACAGGGGTTATCTGGGCAGTTCTTC.

The V call is TRBV29-1, the J call TRBJ2-3, with 8 positions matching TRBD2. Unmatched junction bases numbered 7, after V lost 8 bases and J lost 3 bases. The CDR3 contains 13 residues. The germline V gene encodes CDR1 SQVTM and CDR2 ANQGSEA. The CDR3 loop is CSKTGTSTDTQYF. CDR3 sequence (DNA): TGCAGCAAAACCGGGACTAGTACAGATACGCAGTATTTT.

This clonotype was counted only a few times. The chain carries TRBV25-1 and TRBJ2-1, with 8 bases lining up with TRBD1. V lost 3 bases, J lost 3 bases, and 4 bases stayed unmatched. Germline CDR1 reads MGHDK; CDR2 reads SYGVNS. The CDR3 is 15 residues long. The CDR3 sequence is CASSDPGQVYNEQFF. CDR3 nucleotide sequence: TGTGCCAGCAGTGATCCGGGACAGGTCTACAATGAGCAGTTCTTC.

This clonotype was detected a few times. The V gene is TRBV4-3, the J gene TRBJ2-4; no firm D call. Trimming cost V 3 bases and J 4 bases, with 7 bases left between them. Germline V CDR1 and CDR2: LGHNA, YSLEER. The CDR3 covers 13 residues. This CDR3 reads CASSHDTKNIQYF. CDR3 nucleotide sequence: TGCGCCAGCAGCCACGACACGAAAAACATTCAGTACTTC.

The rearrangement uses TRBV7-9 and TRBJ1-4; perhaps TRBD1 as D (5 bases). CDR1 is SEHNR and CDR2 is FQNEAQ in the germline V gene (reference sequence). Trimming pared 5 bases from V and 3 bases from J, leaving 10 bases between. The CDR3 is 14 amino acids. The CDR3 bases are TGTGCCAGCAGCCCCAGAGGGGCTAATGAAAAACTGTTTTTT. This gives the protein CASSPRGANEKLFF. The variable domain in full, completed from reference TRBV7-9 and TRBJ1-4, reads DTGVSQNPRHKITKRGQNVTFRCDPISEHNRLYWYRQTLGQGPEFLTYFQNEAQLEKSRLLSDRFSAERPKGSFSTLEIQRTEQGDSAMYLCASSPRGANEKLFFGSGTQLSVL.

The CDR3 region has the DNA TGTGCCAGCGGAGGGTCCTTGATGTCCTACGAGCAGTACTTC. Its translation: CASGGSLMSYEQYF. The chain combines TRBV6-2 or TRBV6-3 with TRBJ2-7; D might be TRBD2 (6 bases). There are 14 residues in the CDR3. The ends were cut back, 8 bases at V and 1 base at J, with 15 bases in the middle. Germline V gene data show CDR1 as MNHEY and CDR2 as SVGEGT.

This clonotype was picked up a small number of times. The rearrangement links TRBV5-1 to TRBJ1-2; D is unclear. CDR3 length: 14 amino acids. Per germline, CDR1 SGHRS and CDR2 YFSETQ. Trimming took 0 bases from V and 3 from J, leaving 9 bases between them. CDR3 region: CASSLGLADYGYTF. In DNA form, the CDR3 reads TGCGCCAGCAGCTTGGGCTTGGCAGACTATGGCTACACCTTC.

The gene calls are TRBV28 and TRBJ2-7; TRBD2 agrees at 7 bases. Germline CDR1 and CDR2: MDHEN and SYDVKM. Trimming removed 7 bases from V and 0 bases from J; junction bases left unmatched: 3. The CDR3 has 13 amino acids. DNA for the CDR3: TGTGCCAGCAAACTAGCGACCTCCTACGAGCAGTACTTC. It is translated as CASKLATSYEQYF.

The chain employs TRBV18 and TRBJ1-4; D is unclear. V lost 3 bases, J lost 10 bases, and 12 bases lay in between. Germline V CDR1 and CDR2: KGHSH, LQKENI. The CDR3 sequence is 13 residues long. The CDR3 loop is CASSPGVEGKLFF. CDR3 sequence (DNA): TGTGCCAGCTCACCGGGAGTAGAGGGAAAACTGTTTTTT.

This clonotype was recorded a few times. This rearrangement joins TRBV3-1 to TRBJ2-5; either TRBD1 or TRBD2 may fit D (6 bases each). The CDR3 length is 15 residues. V lost 0 bases and J 4 bases, leaving 12 bases between the germline ends. From germline, CDR1 is LGHDT and CDR2 YNNKEL (reference sequence). The CDR3 region is CASSQDPRGGETQYF. The CDR3 DNA follows: TGTGCCAGCAGCCAAGATCCCAGGGGAGGAGAGACCCAGTACTTC.

Only a few counts were recorded for this clonotype. One end of the junction does not line up with germline, which may come from a read error. This chain connects TRBV7-9 to TRBJ2-1; TRBD2 matches 10 bases. CDR1 is SEHNR, CDR2 FQNEAQ, per germline (reference sequence). The CDR3 runs to 14 residues. CDR3 in DNA: TGTGCCAGCAGCCTAGCGGGGGCCCACAATGAGCAGTTCTTC. Translation: CASSLAGAHNEQFF.

This clonotype has more than one count but fewer than ten. This chain connects TRBV5-6 to TRBJ1-1; D not certain. The V gene lost 1 base and the J gene lost 3 bases, with 13 bases spanning the gap. This CDR3 is built from 15 residues. CDR1 and CDR2 (germline): SGHDT, YYEEEE. The CDR3: CASSLFVTVDTEAFF. As DNA, the CDR3 is TGTGCCAGCAGCTTGTTTGTCACCGTGGACACTGAAGCTTTCTTT.

This chain links TRBV7-2 with TRBJ1-2, with 8 bases lining up with TRBD1. CDR3 size: 14 residues. Looked up from germline, CDR1 is SGHTA and CDR2 is FQGNSA. V was clipped by 6 bases and J by 2 bases; unmatched bases: 5. CDR3 bases: TGTGCCAGCAGACGTGGACAGGGAAACTATGGCTACACCTTC. It yields the protein CASRRGQGNYGYTF.

The chain carries TRBV12-3 or TRBV12-4 and TRBJ1-5; no clear D. The V gene lost 7 bases and the J gene lost 0 bases, with 13 bases spanning the gap. The CDR3 runs 15 residues. CDR3 protein: CASTKGSYSNQPQHF. Here the CDR3 DNA reads TGTGCCAGCACTAAGGGCAGTTATAGCAATCAGCCCCAGCATTTT.

The chain recombines TRBV28 with TRBJ1-5, with unresolved D. Trimming shortened V by 2 bases and J by 6 bases, and 11 bases separated the two germline ends. Germline CDR1 reads MDHEN; CDR2 reads SYDVKM. CDR3 length: 14 amino acids. The CDR3 region has the DNA TGTGCCAGCAGTTTACCAGGACGGGGTCAGCCCCAGCATTTT. The encoded protein is CASSLPGRGQPQHF.

This chain links TRBV7-9 with TRBJ2-1; tentatively, D is TRBD1 or TRBD2 (6 bases each). Germline V gene data show CDR1 as SEHNR and CDR2 as FQNEAQ (reference sequence). Trimming pared 5 bases from V and 0 bases from J, leaving 14 bases between. The CDR3 has 16 amino acids. The CDR3 sequence is CASSPKEGGSYNEQFF. The DNA for the CDR3 is TGTGCCAGCAGCCCGAAGGAGGGGGGCTCCTACAATGAGCAGTTCTTC.

The CDR3 reads CSDTGQAANYGYTF. The CDR3 DNA reads TGCAGTGATACGGGGCAGGCCGCTAACTATGGCTACACCTTC. This rearrangement joins TRBV20-1 to TRBJ1-2; a possible D gene is TRBD1 (5 bases). This CDR3 spans 14 amino acids. V lost 7 bases to trimming and J lost 0 bases, with 15 bases between them. Germline V gene data show CDR1 as DFQATT and CDR2 as SNEGSKA (reference sequence).

This clonotype has a handful of counts. The V and J genes are TRBV4-2 and TRBJ2-7; 10 bases fit TRBD1. Germline V CDR1 and CDR2: LGHNA, YNFKEQ. The CDR3 length is 16 residues. V was pared by 1 base and J by 5 bases, with 8 bases of the junction left unmatched. CDR3 nucleotides: TGTGCCAGCAGCCAAGGACAGGGGGCAATCTCTCACGAGCAGTACTTC. Translating it yields CASSQGQGAISHEQYF.

This clonotype was detected only a few times. The chain couples TRBV19 to TRBJ2-1, with 10 nucleotides matching TRBD1. The V segment lost 8 bases and the J segment 5 bases; nucleotides outside the gene matches: 3. This CDR3 contains 13 residues. Germline values: CDR1 LNHDA, CDR2 SQIVND (reference sequence). The CDR3 DNA reads TGTGCCAGTGAGGGACAGGGGCACAATGAGCAGTTCTTC. It is translated as CASEGQGHNEQFF.

This clonotype was seen more than once but under ten times. The chain recombines TRBV24-1 with TRBJ2-1, with a weak D call TRBD2 (5 bases). V was trimmed by 0 bases and J by 0 bases, leaving 8 bases between them. CDR3 length equals 16 residues. Germline values: CDR1 KGHDR, CDR2 SFDVKD. CDR3 sequence: CATSDLLGSSYNEQFF. DNA for the CDR3: TGTGCCACCAGTGATTTGCTGGGGAGCTCCTACAATGAGCAGTTCTTC.